This T cell receptor (beta chain) stems from a study of cytomegalovirus exposure and HLA in healthy donors. General study points: Most TCR beta V segments were productive about 87% or about 30% of the time in an earlier analysis. In a later analysis, across HLA loci, associated TCR counts were highest for DRB1, lowest for HLA-C.

The study ran its PCR with 60 Vbeta and 13 Jbeta primers. Sequencing was performed with immunoSEQ multiplex PCR; in TCRdb, only in-frame clones are kept and a portion is missing. The table includes some 170,000 clones, roughly four fifths detected once. With respect to this clone: Its antigen is not known.

The CDR3 is 13 amino acids. The germline V and J ends were trimmed by 2 bases and 2 bases, with 6 bases remaining between them. CDR1 is SNHLY and CDR2 is FYNNEI in the germline V gene. Sequenced input: PBMCs. This clonotype originated in a man in his forties or fifties in good health and CMV-seropositive. This sequence joins TRBV2 and TRBJ1-2; D unresolved. CDR3 nucleotides: TGTGCCAGCAGTGAAAGAGGGAACTATGGCTACACCTTC. It specifies CASSERGNYGYTF.